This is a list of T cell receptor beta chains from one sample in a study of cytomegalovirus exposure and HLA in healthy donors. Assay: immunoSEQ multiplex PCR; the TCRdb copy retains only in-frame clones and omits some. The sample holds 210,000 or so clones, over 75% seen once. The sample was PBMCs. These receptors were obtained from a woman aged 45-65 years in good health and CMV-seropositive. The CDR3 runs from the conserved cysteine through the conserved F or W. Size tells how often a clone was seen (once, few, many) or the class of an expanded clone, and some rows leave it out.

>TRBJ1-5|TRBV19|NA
CASSRRGWNQPQHF
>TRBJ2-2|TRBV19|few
CASSTTGTANTGELFF
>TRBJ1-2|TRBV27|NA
CASSPGQLYGYTF
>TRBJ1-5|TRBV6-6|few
CASTLGNQPQHF
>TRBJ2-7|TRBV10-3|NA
CAISSGTGLYEQYF
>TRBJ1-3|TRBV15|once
CATSRVSSGNTIYF
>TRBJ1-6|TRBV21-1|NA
CASSTQGAVYNSPLHF
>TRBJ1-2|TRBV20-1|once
CSAQRGGYTF
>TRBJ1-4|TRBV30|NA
CAWTFNPESNEKLFF
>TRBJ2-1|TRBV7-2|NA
CASSFPSYNEQFF
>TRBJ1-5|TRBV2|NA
CASYAHRGRDQPQHF
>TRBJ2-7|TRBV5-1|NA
CASSLTGDGYEQYF
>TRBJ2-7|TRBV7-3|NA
CASSLGTGYEQYF
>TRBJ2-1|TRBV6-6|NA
CASSPLIETVYNEQFF
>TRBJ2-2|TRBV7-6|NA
CASSFPVVGVRTGELFF
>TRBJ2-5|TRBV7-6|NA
CASSPTSADRAQYF
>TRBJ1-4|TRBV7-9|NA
CASSLGNRATNEKLFF
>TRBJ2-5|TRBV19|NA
CASSKNREETQYF
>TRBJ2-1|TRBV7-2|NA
CASSSGGANYNEQFF
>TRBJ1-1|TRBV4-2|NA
CASSQPRNTEAFF
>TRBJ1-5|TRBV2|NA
CASSDSNQPQHF
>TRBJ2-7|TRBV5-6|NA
CASSPLRVGAYEQYF
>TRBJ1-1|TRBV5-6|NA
CASTGVPTPNTEAFF
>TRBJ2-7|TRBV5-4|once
CASSWAGTMNEQYF
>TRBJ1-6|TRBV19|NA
CASSTGGFRYSPLHF
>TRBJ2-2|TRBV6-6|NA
CASSYPDRINTGELFF
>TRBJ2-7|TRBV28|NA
CASSSTGTGGSRQYF
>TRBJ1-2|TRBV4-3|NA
CASSLPGHRYGYTF
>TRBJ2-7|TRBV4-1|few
CASSQDLRAGGPKSYEQYF
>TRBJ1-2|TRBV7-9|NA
CASSLGTHTNYGYTF
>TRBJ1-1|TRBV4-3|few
CASSQVRGEAFF
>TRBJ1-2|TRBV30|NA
CAWSVTGNVGYTF
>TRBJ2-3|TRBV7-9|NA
CASSYPGQQDTQYF
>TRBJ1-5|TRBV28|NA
CASSSRWVGDNQPQHF
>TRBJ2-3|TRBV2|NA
CASSWTGGTDTQYF
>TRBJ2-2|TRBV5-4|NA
CASSLMGHGELFF
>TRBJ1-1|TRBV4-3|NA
CASSQDWASGEAFF
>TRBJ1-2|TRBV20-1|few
CSASQQGRHTF
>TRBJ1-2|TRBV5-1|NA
CASSLGFGYGYTF
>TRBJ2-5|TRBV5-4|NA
CASNHRDREETQYF
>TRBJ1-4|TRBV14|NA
CASSQDLRVRGRNEKLFF
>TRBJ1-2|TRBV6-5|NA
CASSPGIPPYGYTF
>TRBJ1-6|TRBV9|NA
CASSATGLDSPLHF
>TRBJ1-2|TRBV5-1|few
CASMGTWGTGPTNYGYTF
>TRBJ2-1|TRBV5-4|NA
CASSLALAGGFFKFF
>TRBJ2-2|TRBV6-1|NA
CASSETWGDTGELFF
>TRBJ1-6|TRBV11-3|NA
CASSLEPQGADSYNSPLHF
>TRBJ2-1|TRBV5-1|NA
CASSLVAAQGEQFF
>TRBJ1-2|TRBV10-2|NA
CASSERDRNGYTF
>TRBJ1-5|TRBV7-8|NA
CASSPWGDNQPQHF
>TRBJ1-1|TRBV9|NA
CASSITGTGIAEAFF
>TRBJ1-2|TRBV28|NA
CASSITGTGGDYGYTF
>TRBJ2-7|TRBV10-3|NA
CAISEEDRGAYEQYF
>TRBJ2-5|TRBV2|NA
CASTLDSQETQYF
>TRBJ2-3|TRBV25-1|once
CASSETSGRQYF
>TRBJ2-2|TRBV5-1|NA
CASSLYSTLNTGELFF
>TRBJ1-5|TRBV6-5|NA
CASSRQSRNQPQHF
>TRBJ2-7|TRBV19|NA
CASATGSLNYEQYF